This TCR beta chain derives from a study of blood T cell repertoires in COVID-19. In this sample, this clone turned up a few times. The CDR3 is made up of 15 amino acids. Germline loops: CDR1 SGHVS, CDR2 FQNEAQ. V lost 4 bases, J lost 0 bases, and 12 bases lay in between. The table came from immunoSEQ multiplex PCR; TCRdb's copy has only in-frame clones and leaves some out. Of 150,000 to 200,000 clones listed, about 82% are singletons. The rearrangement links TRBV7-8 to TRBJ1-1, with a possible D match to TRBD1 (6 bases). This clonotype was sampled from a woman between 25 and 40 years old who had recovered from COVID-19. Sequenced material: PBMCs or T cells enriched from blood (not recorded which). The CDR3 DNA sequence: TGTGCCAGCAGCTCGCAAGACAGGATGAACACTGAAGCTTTCTTT. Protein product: CASSSQDRMNTEAFF.